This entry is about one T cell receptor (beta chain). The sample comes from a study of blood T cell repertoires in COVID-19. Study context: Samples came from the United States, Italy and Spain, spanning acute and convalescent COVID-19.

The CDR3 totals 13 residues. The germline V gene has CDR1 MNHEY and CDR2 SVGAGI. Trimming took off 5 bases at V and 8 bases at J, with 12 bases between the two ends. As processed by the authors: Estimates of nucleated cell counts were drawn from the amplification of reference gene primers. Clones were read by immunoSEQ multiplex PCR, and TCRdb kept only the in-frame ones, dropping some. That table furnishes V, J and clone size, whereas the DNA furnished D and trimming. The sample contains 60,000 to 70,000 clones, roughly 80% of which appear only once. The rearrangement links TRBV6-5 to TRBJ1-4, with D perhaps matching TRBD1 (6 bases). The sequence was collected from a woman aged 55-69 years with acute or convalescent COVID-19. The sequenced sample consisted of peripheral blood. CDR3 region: CASSLQGGEKLFF. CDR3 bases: TGTGCCAGCAGTCTACAGGGTGGGGAAAAACTGTTTTTT.